The clone carrying this T cell receptor (beta chain) was found once. The data originate from a study of cytomegalovirus exposure and HLA in healthy donors. Vbeta (60) and Jbeta (13) primers were used in the PCR. The assay was immunoSEQ multiplex PCR, and TCRdb's table has in-frame clones only and misses some. Among 150,000 to 200,000 clones listed, almost 85% were seen once. V lost 4 bases and J 7 bases, leaving 14 bases between the germline ends. The length of the CDR3 is 14 residues. Looked up from germline, CDR1 is SGHNT and CDR2 is YENEEA. The TCR sequence derives from a woman between 45 and 65 years old in good health and CMV-seronegative. This chain links TRBV11-3 with TRBJ2-1; the D gene is possibly TRBD2 (7 bases). The sequencing input was PBMCs. The CDR3 here is CASSSREGGNEQFF. The CDR3 DNA reads TGTGCCAGCAGCTCCCGAGAGGGGGGGAATGAGCAGTTCTTC.